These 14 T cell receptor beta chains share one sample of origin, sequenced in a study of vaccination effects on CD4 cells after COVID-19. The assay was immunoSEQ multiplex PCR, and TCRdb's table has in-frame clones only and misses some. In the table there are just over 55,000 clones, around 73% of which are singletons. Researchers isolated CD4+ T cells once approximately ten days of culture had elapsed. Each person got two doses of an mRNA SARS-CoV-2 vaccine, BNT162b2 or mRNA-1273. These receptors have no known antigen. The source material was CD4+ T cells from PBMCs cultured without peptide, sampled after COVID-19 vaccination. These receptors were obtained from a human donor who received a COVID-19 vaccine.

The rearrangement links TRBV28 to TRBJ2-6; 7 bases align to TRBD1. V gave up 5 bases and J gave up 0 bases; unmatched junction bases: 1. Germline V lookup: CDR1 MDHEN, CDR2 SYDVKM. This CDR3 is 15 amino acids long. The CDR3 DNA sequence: TGTGCCAGCAGTAACAGGGGCTCTGGGGCCAACGTCCTGACTTTC. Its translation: CASSNRGSGANVLTF. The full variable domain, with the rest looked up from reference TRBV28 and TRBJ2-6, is DVKVTQSSRYLVKRTGEKVFLECVQDMDHENMFWYRQDPGLGLRLIYFSYDVKMKEKGDIPEGYSVSREKKERFSLILESASTNQTSMYLCASSNRGSGANVLTFGAGSRLTVL.

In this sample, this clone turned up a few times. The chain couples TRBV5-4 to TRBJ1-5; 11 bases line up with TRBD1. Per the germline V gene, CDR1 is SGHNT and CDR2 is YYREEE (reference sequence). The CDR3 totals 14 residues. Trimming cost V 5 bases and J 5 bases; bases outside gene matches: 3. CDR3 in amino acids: CASSQGQGDQPQHF. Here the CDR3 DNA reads TGTGCCAGCAGTCAGGGACAGGGGGATCAGCCCCAGCATTTT.

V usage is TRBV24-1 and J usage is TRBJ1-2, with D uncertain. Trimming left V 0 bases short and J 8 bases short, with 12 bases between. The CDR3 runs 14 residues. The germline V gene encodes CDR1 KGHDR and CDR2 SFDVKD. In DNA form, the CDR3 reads TGTGCCACCAGTGATTTGCACAAGGCGGGCGGCTACACCTTC. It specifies CATSDLHKAGGYTF.

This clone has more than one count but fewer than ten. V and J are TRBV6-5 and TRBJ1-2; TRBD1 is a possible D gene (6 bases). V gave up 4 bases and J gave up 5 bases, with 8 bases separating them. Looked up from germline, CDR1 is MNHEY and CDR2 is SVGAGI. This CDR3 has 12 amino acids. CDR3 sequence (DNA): TGTGCCAGCAGTTTGGACAGATATGGCTACACCTTC. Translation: CASSLDRYGYTF.

The CDR3 DNA sequence: TGCGCCAGCAGCCAGGATCCCGCGGAGACCCAGTACTTC. It codes for CASSQDPAETQYF. This chain joins TRBV5-1 and TRBJ2-5; D gene ambiguous. The CDR3 has 13 residues. Germline-derived CDR1 and CDR2 are SGHRS and YFSETQ. Between the trimmed V and J ends, which lost 4 bases and 5 bases, there was a span of 12 bases. Full variable domain (remainder filled in from reference TRBV5-1 and TRBJ2-5): KAGVTQTPRYLIKTRGQQVTLSCSPISGHRSVSWYQQTPGQGLQFLFEYFSETQRNKGNFPGRFSGRQFSNSRSEMNVSTLELGDSALYLCASSQDPAETQYFGPGTRLLVL.

The DNA of the CDR3 is TGTGCCAGCAAGGACAGGGTATACGAGCAGTACTTC. As protein: CASKDRVYEQYF. The V call is TRBV2, the J call TRBJ2-7, with 8 nucleotides matching TRBD1. The junction had 3 bases not matched to a gene; V was cut back by 7 bases and J by 4 bases. Germline lookup yields CDR1 SNHLY and CDR2 FYNNEI. CDR3 length: 12 residues.

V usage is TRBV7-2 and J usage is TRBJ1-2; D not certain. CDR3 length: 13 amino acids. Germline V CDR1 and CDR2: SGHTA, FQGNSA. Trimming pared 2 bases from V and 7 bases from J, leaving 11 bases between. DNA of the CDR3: TGTGCCAGCAGCTTATCCCTGGTGCGTGGCTACACCTTC. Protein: CASSLSLVRGYTF.

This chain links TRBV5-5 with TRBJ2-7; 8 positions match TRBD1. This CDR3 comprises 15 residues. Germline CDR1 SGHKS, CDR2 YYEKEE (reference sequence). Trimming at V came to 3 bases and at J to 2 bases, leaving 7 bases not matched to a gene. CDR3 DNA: TGTGCCAGCAGCTCCGACCGGGACAGGCCCTACGAGCAGTACTTC. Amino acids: CASSSDRDRPYEQYF.

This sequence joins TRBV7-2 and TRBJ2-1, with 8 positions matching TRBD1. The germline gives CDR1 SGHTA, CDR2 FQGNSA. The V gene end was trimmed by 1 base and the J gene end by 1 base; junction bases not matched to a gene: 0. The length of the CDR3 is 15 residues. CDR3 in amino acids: CASSLGTGSYNEQFF. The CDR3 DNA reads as TGTGCCAGCAGCTTAGGGACAGGGTCCTACAATGAGCAGTTCTTC.

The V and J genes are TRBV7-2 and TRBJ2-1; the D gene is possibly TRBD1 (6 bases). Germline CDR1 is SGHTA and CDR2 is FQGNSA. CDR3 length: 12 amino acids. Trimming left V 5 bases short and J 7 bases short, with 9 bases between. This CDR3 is CASSRTANEQFF. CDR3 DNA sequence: TGTGCCAGCAGCAGGACAGCGAATGAGCAGTTCTTC.

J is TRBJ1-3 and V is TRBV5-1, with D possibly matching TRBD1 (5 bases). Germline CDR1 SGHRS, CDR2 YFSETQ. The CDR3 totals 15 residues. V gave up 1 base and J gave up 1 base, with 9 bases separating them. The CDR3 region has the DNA TGCGCCAGCAGCTTGACAGGCGGATCTGGAAACACCATATATTTT. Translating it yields CASSLTGGSGNTIYF.

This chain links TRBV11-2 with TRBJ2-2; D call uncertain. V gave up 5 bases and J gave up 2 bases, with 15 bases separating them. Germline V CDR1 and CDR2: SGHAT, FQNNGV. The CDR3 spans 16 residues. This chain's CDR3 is CASSPRRAFNTGELFF. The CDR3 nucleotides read TGTGCCAGCAGCCCCCGCCGCGCATTTAACACCGGGGAGCTGTTTTTT.

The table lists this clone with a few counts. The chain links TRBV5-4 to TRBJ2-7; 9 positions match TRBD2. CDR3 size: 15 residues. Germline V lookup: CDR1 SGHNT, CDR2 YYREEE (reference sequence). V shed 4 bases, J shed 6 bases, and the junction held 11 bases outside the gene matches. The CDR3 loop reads CASSEAGLASPEQYF. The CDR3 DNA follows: TGTGCCAGCAGCGAAGCGGGACTAGCAAGTCCCGAGCAGTACTTC.

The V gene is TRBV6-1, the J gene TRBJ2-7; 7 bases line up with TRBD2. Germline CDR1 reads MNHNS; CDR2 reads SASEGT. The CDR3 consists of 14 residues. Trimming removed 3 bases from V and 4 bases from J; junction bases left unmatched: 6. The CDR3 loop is CASSDRGSLYEQYF. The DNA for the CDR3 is TGTGCCAGCAGTGATCGCGGGAGCCTATACGAGCAGTACTTC.